This TCR beta chain was sequenced for a study of T-cell memory formation after mild COVID-19. For the study at large: Clusters of TCRs were largely donor specific.

This clonotype came up a few times. What it recognizes is unknown. 5'RACE with constant-segment primers yielded barcoded, UMI-tagged TCR alpha and TCR beta cDNA libraries. TCRdb fed the 5' RACE reads into MiXCR, producing one record per CDR3 protein. The sample contains hundreds of thousands of distinct CDR3 sequences, 15% to 20% of which appear only once. Notes on the study in general: Contracting clones, day 15 to 85, had balanced CD4/CD8, and later expanders favored CD4+. The finding that pre-infection memory included some responding clones suggested that cross-reactive memory joined.

The receptor was derived from a young man who had mild COVID-19 (a few samples of this study predate the infection). Cell type and time point are not known. The sample consisted of PBMCs or a T cell subset sorted from them (not recorded which).

The CDR3 sequence is CASSLVAGQYNEQFF. The DNA for the CDR3 is TGTGCCAGCAGCTTAGTGGCGGGGCAATACAATGAGCAGTTCTTC. The chain employs TRBV7-2 and TRBJ2-1; D perhaps matches TRBD2 (6 bases). V lost 1 base to trimming and J lost 4 bases, with 11 bases between them. The CDR3 length is 15 residues. The germline gives CDR1 SGHTA, CDR2 FQGNSA.